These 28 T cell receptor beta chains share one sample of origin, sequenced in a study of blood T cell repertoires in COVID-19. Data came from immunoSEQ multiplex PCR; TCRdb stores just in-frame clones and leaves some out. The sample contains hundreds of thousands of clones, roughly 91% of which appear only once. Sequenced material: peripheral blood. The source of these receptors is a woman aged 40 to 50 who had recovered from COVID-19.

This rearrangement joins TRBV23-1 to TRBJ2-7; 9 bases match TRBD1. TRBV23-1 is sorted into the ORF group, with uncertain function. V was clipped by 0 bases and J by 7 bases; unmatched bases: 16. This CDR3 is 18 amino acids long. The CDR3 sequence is CASSQSVGDRVPSREQYV. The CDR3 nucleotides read TGCGCCAGCAGTCAATCCGTGGGGGACAGGGTTCCCTCTCGGGAGCAGTACGTC.

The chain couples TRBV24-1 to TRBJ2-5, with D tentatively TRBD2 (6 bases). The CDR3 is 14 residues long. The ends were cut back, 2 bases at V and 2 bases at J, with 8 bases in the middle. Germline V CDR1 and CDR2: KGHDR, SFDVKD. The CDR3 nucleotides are TGTGCCACCAGTGATTCGGGGGTGCAAGAGACCCAGTACTTC. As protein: CATSDSGVQETQYF.

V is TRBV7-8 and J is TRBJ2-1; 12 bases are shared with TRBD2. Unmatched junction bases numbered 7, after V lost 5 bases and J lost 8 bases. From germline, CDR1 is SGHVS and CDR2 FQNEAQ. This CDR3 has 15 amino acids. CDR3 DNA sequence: TGTGCCAGCAGCGGAGCTAGCGGGAGGGGTGATGAGCAGTTCTTC. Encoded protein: CASSGASGRGDEQFF.

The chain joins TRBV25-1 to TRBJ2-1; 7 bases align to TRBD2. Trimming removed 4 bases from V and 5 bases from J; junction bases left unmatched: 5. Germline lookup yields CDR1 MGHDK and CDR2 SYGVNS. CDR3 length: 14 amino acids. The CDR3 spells CASSGLADHNEQFF. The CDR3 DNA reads TGTGCCAGCAGTGGGCTAGCGGACCACAATGAGCAGTTCTTC.

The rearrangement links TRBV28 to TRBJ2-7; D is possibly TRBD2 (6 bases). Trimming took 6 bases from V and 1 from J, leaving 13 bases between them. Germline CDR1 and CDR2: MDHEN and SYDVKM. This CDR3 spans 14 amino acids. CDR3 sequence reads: CASSPGGKSYEQYV. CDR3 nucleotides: TGTGCCAGCAGCCCCGGGGGTAAATCCTACGAGCAGTACGTC.

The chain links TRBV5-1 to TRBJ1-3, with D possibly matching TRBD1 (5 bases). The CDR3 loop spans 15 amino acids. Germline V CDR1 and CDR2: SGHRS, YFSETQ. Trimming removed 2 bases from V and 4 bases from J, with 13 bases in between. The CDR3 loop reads CASSFGQGAGNTIYF. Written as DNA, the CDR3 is TGCGCCAGCAGCTTCGGGCAGGGTGCGGGAAACACCATATATTTT.

CDR3 in amino acids: CASKDTGAGELFF. The CDR3 coding sequence is TGTGCCAGCAAAGACACGGGGGCCGGGGAGCTGTTTTTT. The chain carries TRBV7-9 and TRBJ2-2; the D gene is possibly TRBD2 (6 bases). CDR3 length equals 13 residues. CDR1 and CDR2 (germline): SEHNR, FQNEAQ (reference sequence). V was shortened by 7 bases and J by 6 bases, with 12 bases between the two germline ends.

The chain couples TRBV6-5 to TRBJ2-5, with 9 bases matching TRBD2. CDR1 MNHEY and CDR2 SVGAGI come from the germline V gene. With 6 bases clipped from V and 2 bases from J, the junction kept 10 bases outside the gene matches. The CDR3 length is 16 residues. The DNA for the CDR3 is TGTGCCAGCAGCTACCGTCTAGCGGGGTCACAAGAGACCCAGTACTTC. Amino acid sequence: CASSYRLAGSQETQYF.

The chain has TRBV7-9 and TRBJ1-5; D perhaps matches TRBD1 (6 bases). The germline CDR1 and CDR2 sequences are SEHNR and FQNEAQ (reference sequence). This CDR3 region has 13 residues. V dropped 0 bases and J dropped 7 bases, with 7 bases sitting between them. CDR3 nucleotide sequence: TGTGCCAGCAGCTTAGCGGGGACACAGCCCCAGCATTTT. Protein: CASSLAGTQPQHF. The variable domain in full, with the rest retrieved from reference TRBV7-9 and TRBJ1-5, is DTGVSQNPRHKITKRGQNVTFRCDPISEHNRLYWYRQTLGQGPEFLTYFQNEAQLEKSRLLSDRFSAERPKGSFSTLEIQRTEQGDSAMYLCASSLAGTQPQHFGDGTRLSIL.

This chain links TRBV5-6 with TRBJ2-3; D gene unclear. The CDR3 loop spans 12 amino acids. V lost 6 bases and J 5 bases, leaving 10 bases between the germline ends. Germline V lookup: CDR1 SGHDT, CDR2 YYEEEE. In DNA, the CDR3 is TGTGCCAGCAACACCAATGGAGATACGCAGTATTTT. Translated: CASNTNGDTQYF.

CDR3 protein: CASSAPGVKKETQYF. The CDR3 nucleotides read TGTGCCAGCAGCGCACCGGGAGTAAAAAAAGAGACCCAGTACTTC. The chain links TRBV9 to TRBJ2-5; D is perhaps TRBD2 (6 bases). The germline V and J ends were trimmed by 3 bases and 3 bases, with 15 bases remaining between them. The V gene's germline CDR1 is SGDLS and CDR2 YYNGEE. The CDR3 has 15 residues.

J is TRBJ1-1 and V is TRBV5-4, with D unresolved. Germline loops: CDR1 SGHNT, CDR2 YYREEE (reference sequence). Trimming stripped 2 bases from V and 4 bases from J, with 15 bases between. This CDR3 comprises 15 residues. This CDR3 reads CASSLVRGRGTEAFF. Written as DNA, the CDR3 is TGTGCCAGCAGCTTAGTCCGGGGTCGGGGCACTGAAGCTTTCTTT.

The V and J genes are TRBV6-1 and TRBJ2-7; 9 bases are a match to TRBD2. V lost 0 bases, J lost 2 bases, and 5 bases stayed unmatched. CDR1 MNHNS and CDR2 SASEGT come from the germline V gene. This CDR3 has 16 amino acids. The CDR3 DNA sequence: TGTGCCAGCAGTGAAGCTGGAGCGGGGGGCGCCTACGAGCAGTACGTC. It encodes CASSEAGAGGAYEQYV.

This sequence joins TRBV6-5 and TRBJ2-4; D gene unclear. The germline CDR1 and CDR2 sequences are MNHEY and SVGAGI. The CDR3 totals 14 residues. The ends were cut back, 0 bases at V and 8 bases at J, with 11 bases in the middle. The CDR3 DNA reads TGTGCCAGCAGTTACTCGTGGCCTGTGGACATTCAGTACTTC. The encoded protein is CASSYSWPVDIQYF.

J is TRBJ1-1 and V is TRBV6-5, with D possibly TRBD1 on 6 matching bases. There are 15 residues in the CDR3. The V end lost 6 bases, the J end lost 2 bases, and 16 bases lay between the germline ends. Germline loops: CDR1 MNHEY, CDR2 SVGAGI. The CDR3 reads CASSRYGGANTEAFF. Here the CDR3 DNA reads TGTGCCAGCAGCCGATACGGGGGGGCAAACACTGAAGCTTTCTTT.

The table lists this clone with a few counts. CDR3 sequence: CASHGQGSTEAFF. CDR3 sequence (DNA): TGTGCCAGCCACGGACAGGGAAGCACTGAAGCTTTCTTT. The rearrangement joins TRBV3-1 (or the pseudogene TRBV3-2) to TRBJ1-1; 8 nucleotides match TRBD1. In germline, CDR1 is LGHDT, CDR2 YNNKEL (reference sequence). V shed 8 bases, J shed 4 bases, and the junction held 6 bases outside the gene matches. CDR3 size: 13 residues.

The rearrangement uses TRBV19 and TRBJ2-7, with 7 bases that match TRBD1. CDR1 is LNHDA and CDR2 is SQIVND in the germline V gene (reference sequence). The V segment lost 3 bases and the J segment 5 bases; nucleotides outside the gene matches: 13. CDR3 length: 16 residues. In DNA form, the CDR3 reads TGTGCCAGTAGTATGCCCCTTACGGGACAGTTCCACGAGCAGTACTTC. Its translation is CASSMPLTGQFHEQYF.

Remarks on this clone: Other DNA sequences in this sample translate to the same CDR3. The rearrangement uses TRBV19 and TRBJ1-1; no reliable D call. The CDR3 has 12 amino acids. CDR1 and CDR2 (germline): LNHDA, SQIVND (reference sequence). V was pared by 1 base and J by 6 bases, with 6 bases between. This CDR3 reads CASSIGAAEAFF. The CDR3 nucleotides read TGTGCCAGTAGTATAGGGGCAGCTGAAGCTTTCTTT.

The CDR3 protein is CASSLAGAAADTQYF. CDR3 bases: TGCGCCAGCAGCCTAGCGGGAGCGGCGGCAGATACGCAGTATTTT. The V call is TRBV4-3, the J call TRBJ2-3; 9 positions match TRBD2. The CDR3 is 15 amino acids. J lost 4 bases, V lost 4 bases, and 6 bases had no gene match. The germline V gene has CDR1 LGHNA and CDR2 YSLEER.

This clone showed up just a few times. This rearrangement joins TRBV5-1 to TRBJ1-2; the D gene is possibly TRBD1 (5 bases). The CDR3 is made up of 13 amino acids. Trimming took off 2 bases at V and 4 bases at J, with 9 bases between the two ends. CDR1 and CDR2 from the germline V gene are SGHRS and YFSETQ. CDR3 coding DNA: TGCGCCAGCAGCTTCGCAGGGCGCTATGGCTACACCTTC. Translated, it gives CASSFAGRYGYTF.

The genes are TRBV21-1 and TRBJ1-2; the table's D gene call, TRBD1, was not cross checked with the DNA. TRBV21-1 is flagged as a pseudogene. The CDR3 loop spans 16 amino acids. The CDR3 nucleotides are TGTGCCAGCAGCAAAGTGGGGCGTACGGGCCGATATGGCTACACCTTC. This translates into CASSKVGRTGRYGYTF.

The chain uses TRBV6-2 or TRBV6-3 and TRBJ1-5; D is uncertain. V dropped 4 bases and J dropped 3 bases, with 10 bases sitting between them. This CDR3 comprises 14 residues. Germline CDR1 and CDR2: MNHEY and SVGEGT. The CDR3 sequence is CASSFGGPNQPQHF. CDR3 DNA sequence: TGTGCCAGCAGTTTTGGAGGGCCCAATCAGCCCCAGCATTTT.

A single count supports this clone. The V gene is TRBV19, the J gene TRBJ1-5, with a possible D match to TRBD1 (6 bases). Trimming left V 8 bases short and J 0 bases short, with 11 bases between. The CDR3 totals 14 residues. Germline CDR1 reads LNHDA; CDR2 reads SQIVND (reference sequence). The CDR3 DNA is TGTGCCAGTGGGAGGGGGGGTAGCAATCAGCCCCAGCATTTT. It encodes CASGRGGSNQPQHF.

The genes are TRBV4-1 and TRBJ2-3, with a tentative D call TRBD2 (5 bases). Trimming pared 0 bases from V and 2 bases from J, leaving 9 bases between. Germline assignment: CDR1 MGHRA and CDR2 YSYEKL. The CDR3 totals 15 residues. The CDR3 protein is CASSQDPGLTDTQYF. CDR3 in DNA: TGCGCCAGCAGCCAAGACCCCGGACTCACAGATACGCAGTATTTT.

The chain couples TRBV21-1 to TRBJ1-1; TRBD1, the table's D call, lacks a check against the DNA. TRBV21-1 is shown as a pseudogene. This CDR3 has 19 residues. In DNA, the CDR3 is TGTGCCAGCAGCAAAGTACGTCGGGACAGCACACATATGAACACTGAAGCTTTCTTT. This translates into CASSKVRRDSTHMNTEAFF.

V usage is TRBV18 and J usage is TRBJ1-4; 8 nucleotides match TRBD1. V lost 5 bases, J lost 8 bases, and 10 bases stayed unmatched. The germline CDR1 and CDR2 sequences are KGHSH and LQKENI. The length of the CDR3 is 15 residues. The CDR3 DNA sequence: TGTGCCAGCTCATCTACAGGGGGACGAGGGGAAAAACTGTTTTTT. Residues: CASSSTGGRGEKLFF.

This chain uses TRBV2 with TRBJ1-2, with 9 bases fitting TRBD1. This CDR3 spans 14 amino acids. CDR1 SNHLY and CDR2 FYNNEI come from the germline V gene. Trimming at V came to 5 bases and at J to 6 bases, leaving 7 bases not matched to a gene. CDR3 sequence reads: CASSLQGARNGYTF. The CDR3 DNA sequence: TGTGCCAGCAGTTTACAGGGGGCGAGAAATGGCTACACCTTC.

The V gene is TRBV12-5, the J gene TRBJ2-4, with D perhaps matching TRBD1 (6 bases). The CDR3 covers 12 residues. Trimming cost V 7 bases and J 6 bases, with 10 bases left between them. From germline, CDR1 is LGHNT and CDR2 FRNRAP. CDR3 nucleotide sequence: TGTGCTAGTGCCCGGGACACAAACATTCAGTACTTC. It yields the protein CASARDTNIQYF.